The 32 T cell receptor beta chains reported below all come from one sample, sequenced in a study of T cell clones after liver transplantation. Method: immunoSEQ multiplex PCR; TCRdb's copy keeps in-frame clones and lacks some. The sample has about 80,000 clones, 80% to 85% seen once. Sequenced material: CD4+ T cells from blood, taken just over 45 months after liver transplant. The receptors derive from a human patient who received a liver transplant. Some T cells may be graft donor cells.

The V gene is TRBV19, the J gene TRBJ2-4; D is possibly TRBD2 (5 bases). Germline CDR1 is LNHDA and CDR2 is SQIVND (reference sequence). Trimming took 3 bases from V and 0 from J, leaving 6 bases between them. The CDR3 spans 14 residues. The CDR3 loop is CASSIGIAKNIQYF. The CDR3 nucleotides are TGTGCCAGTAGTATCGGGATAGCCAAAAACATTCAGTACTTC.

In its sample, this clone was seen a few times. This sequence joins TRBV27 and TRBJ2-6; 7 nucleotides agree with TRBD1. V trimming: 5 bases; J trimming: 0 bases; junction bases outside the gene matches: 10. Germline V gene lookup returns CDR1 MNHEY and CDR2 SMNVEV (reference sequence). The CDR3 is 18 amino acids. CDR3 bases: TGTGCCAGCAGTCTCCGGACAGGTCTATTCTCTGGGGCCAACGTCCTGACTTTC. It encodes CASSLRTGLFSGANVLTF.

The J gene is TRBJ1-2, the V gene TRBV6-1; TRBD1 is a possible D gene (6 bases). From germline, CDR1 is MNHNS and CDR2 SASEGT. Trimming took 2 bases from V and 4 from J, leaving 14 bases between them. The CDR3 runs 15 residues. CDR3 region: CASSEPRTGLYGYTF. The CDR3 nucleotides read TGTGCCAGCAGTGAACCCCGAACAGGGCTCTATGGCTACACCTTC.

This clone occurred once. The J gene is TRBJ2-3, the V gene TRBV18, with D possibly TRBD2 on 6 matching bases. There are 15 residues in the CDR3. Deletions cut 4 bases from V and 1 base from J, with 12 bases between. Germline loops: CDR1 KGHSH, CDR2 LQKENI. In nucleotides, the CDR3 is TGTGCCAGCTCACTGTTAGCGGCGGGCACAGATACGCAGTATTTT. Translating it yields CASSLLAAGTDTQYF.

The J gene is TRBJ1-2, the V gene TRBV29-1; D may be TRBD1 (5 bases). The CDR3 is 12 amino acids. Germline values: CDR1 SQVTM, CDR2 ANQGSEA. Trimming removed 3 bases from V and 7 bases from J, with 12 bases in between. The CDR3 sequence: CSVEGGGSGYTF. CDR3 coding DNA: TGCAGCGTTGAGGGTGGGGGAAGTGGCTACACCTTC. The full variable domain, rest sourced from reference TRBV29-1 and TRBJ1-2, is SAVISQKPSRDICQRGTSLTIQCQVDSQVTMMFWYRQQPGQSLTLIATANQGSEATYESGFVIDKFPISRPNLTFSTLTVSNMSPEDSSIYLCSVEGGGSGYTFGSGTRLTVV.

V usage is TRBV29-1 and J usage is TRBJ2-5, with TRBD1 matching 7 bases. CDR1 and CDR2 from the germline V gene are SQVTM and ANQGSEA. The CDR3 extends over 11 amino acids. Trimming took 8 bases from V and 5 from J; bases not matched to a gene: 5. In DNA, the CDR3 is TGCAGCATTGGGACAGAGGAGACCCAGTACTTC. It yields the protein CSIGTEETQYF.

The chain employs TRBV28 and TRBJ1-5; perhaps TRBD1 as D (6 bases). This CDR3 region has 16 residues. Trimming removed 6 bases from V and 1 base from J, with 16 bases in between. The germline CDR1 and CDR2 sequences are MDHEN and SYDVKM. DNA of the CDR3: TGTGCCAGCAGGGTGGGGGACACCCTAAGCAATCAGCCCCAGCATTTT. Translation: CASRVGDTLSNQPQHF.

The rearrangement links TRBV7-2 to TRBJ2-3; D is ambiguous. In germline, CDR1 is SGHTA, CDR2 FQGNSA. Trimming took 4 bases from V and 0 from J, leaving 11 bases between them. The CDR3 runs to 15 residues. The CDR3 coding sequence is TGTGCCAGCAGCTCCCTCAGACATAGCACAGATACGCAGTATTTT. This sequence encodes CASSSLRHSTDTQYF.

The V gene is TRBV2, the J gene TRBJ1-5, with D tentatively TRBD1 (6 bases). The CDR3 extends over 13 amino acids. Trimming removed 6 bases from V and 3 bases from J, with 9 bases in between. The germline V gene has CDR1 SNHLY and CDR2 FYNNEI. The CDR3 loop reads CASSGQNNQPQHF. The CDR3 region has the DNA TGTGCCAGCAGCGGACAGAACAATCAGCCCCAGCATTTT.

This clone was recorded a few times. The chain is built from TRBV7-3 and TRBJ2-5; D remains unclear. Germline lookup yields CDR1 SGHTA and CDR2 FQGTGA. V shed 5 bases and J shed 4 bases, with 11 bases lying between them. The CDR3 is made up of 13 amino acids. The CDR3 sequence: CASSMDDGETQYF. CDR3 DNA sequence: TGTGCCAGCAGCATGGACGATGGAGAGACCCAGTACTTC.

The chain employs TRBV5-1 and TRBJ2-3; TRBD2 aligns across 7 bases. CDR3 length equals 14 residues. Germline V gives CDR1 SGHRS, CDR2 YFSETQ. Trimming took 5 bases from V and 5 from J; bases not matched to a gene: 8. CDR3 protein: CASRVSGMIDTQYF. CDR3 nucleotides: TGCGCCAGCAGAGTGAGCGGGATGATAGATACGCAGTATTTT.

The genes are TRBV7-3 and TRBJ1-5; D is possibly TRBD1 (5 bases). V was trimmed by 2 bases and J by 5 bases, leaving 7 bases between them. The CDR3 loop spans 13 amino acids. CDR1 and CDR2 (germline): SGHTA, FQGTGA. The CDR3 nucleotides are TGTGCCAGCAGCTTAGCGGGGGATCAGCCCCAGCATTTT. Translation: CASSLAGDQPQHF. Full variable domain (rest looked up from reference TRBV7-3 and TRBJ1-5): GAGVSQTPSNKVTEKGKYVELRCDPISGHTALYWYRQSLGQGPEFLIYFQGTGAADDSGLPNDRFFAVRPEGSVSTLKIQRTERGDSAVYLCASSLAGDQPQHFGDGTRLSIL.

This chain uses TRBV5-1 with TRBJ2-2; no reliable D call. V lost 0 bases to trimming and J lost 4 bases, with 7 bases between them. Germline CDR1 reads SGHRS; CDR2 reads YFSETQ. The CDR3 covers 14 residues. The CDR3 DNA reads TGCGCCAGCAGCTTGGGGGAACGCACCGGGGAGCTGTTTTTT. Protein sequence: CASSLGERTGELFF.

CDR3 region: CASSGARTATGRSNQPQHF. Here the CDR3 DNA reads TGTGCCAGCAGTGGAGCAAGGACAGCCACGGGCCGTAGCAATCAGCCCCAGCATTTT. This rearrangement joins TRBV6-1 to TRBJ1-5; weak D call: TRBD1 (6 bases). With 4 bases removed from V and 0 bases from J, the gap between germline ends came to 22 bases. Germline lookup yields CDR1 MNHNS and CDR2 SASEGT. There are 19 residues in the CDR3.

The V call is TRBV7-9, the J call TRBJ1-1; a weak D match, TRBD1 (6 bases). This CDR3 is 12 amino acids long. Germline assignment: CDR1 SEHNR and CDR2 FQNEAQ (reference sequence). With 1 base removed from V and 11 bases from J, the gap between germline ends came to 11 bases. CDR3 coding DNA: TGTGCCAGCAGCTTAGAGACCCAGGGGGCTTTCTTT. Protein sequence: CASSLETQGAFF.

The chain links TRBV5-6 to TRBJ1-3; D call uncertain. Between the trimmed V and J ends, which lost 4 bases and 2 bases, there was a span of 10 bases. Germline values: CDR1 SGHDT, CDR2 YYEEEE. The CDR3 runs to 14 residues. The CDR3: CASSPQTTGNTIYF. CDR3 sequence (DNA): TGTGCCAGCAGCCCTCAAACGACTGGAAACACCATATATTTT.

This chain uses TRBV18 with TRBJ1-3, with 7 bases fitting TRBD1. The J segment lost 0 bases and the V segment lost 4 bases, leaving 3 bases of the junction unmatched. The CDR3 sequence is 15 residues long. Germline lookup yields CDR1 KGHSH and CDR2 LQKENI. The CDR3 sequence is CASSLGDSSGNTIYF. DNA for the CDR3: TGTGCCAGCTCACTCGGGGACAGCTCTGGAAACACCATATATTTT.

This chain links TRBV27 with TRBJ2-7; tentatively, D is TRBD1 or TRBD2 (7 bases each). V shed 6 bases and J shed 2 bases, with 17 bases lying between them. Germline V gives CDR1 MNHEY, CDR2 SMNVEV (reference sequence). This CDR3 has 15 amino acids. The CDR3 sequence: CASRNRQGGTYEQYF. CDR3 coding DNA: TGTGCCAGCAGAAACCGACAGGGAGGGACCTACGAGCAGTACTTC.

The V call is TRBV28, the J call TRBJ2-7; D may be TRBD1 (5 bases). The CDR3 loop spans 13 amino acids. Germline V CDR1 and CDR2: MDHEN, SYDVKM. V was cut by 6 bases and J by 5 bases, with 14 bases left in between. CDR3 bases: TGTGCCAGCAGATATGACAGACTTGACGAGCAGTACTTC. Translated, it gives CASRYDRLDEQYF.

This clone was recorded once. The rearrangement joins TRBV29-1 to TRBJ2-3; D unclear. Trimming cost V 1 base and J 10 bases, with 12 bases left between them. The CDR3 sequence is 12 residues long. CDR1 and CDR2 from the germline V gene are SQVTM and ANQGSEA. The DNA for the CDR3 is TGCAGCGTTGAAGCCGGTGGGGTTTCGCAGTATTTT. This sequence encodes CSVEAGGVSQYF.

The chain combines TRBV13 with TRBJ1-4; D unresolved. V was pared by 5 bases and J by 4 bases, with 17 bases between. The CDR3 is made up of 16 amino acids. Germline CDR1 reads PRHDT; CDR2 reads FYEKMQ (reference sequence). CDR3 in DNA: TGTGCCAGCAGCAAAAAGCCCAGCCAGATTAATGAAAAACTGTTTTTT. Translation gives CASSKKPSQINEKLFF.

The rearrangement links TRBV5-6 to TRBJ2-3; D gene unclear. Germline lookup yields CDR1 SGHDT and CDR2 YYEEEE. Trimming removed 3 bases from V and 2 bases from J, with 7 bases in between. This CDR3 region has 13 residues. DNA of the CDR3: TGTGCCAGCAGCTGGTCTACCACAGATACGCAGTATTTT. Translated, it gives CASSWSTTDTQYF.

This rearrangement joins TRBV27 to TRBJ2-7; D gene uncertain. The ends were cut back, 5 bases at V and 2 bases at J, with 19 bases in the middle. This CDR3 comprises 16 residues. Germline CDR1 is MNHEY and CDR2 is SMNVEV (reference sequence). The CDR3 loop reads CASSPPPGRTPYEQYF. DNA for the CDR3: TGTGCCAGCAGTCCCCCCCCGGGCAGAACGCCCTACGAGCAGTACTTC.

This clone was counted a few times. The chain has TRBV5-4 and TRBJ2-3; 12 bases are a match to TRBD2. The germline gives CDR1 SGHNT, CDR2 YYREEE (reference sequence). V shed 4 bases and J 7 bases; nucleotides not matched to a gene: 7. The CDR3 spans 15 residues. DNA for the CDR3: TGTGCCAGCAGCATTCTAGCGGGAGGGTTAAATACGCAGTATTTT. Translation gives CASSILAGGLNTQYF.

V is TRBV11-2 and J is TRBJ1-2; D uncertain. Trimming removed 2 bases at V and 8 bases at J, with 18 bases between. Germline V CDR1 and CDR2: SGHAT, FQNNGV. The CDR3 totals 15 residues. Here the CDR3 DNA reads TGTGCCAGCAGCTTATTTACGCGACGGCGTGAGGGCTACACCTTC. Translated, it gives CASSLFTRRREGYTF.

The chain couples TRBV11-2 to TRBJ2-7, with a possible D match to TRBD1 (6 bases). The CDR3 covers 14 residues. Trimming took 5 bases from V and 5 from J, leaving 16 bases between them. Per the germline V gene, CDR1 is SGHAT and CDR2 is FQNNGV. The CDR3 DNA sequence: TGTGCCAGCAGCCTCCGACAGGTCGTGGACGAGCAGTACTTC. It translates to CASSLRQVVDEQYF.

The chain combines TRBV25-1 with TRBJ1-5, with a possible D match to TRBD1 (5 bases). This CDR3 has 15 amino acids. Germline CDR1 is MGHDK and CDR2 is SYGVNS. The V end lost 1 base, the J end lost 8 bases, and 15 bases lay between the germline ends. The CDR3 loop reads CASSESAGDAKPQHF. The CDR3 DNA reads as TGTGCCAGCAGTGAATCAGCCGGGGACGCAAAGCCCCAGCATTTT.

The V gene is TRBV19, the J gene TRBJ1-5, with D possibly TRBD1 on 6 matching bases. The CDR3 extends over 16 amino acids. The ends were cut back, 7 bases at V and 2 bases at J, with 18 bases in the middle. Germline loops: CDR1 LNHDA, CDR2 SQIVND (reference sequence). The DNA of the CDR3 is TGTGCCAGTAACCCCCAGCCCGGGACACGCAATCAGCCCCAGCATTTT. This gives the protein CASNPQPGTRNQPQHF.

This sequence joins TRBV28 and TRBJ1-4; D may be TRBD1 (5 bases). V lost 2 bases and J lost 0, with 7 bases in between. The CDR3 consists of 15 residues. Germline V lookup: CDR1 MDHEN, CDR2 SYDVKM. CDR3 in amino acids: CASSLGGATNEKLFF. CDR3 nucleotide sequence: TGTGCCAGCAGTTTAGGGGGTGCAACTAATGAAAAACTGTTTTTT.

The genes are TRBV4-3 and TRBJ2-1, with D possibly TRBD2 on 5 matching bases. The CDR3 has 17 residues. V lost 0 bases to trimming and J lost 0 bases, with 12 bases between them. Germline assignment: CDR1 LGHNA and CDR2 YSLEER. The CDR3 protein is CASSQDWKRLSYNEQFF. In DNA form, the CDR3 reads TGCGCCAGCAGCCAAGATTGGAAGCGGCTCTCCTACAATGAGCAGTTCTTC.

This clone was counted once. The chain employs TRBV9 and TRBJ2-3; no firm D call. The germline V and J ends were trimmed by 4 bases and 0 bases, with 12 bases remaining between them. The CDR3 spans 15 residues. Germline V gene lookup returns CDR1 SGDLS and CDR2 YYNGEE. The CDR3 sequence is CASSPPGPSTDTQYF. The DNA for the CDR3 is TGTGCCAGCAGCCCCCCAGGCCCAAGCACAGATACGCAGTATTTT.

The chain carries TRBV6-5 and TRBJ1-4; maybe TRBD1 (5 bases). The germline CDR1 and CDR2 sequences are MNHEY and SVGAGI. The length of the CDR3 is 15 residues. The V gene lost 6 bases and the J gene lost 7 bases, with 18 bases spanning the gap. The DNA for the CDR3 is TGTGCCAGCAGCCTAGTGAGTGGGCAGGGTGAAAAACTGTTTTTT. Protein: CASSLVSGQGEKLFF.